The present T cell receptor beta chain was sequenced within a study of blood T cell repertoires in COVID-19. In the study overall: Sites across the United States, Italy and Spain contributed samples from acute and convalescent COVID-19. T cells, B-cell-depleted T cells, or PBMCs supplied cDNA or gDNA.

Per the germline V gene, CDR1 is LGHDT and CDR2 is YNNKEL (reference sequence). The CDR3 has 13 residues. V was clipped by 4 bases and J by 5 bases, with 9 bases between them. Original data processing: Reference gene primer amplification gave nucleated cell count estimates. Using immunoSEQ multiplex PCR, the repertoire was profiled, and TCRdb retains in-frame clones only, with some absent. For V, J and clone size, that table is used; D and trimming come from the DNA. The data show fewer than 75,000 clones, with 79% seen just once and 5.5% to 7% held by the top ten. The gene calls are TRBV3-1 (or the pseudogene TRBV3-2) and TRBJ1-3; the D gene is possibly TRBD1 (6 bases). The clonotype originates from a woman in her sixties with acute or convalescent COVID-19. Material for sequencing was peripheral blood. The CDR3 DNA sequence: TGTGCCAGCAGCCGACAGGAAAGAAACACCATATATTTT. As protein: CASSRQERNTIYF.